These T cell receptor beta chains were read from a single sample in a study of identical twins. TCRdb processed the 5' RACE reads anew with MiXCR; each CDR3 protein has one entry. The sample lists 400,000 to 500,000 distinct CDR3 sequences; under 20% were seen once. Sequenced: naive T cells sorted from blood. Receptors were obtained from a man aged 50 or older in good health. Both conserved end residues are part of each CDR3. The D gene is left open where the match is weak. Clone size is shown for a subset of rows, as once, few, many or a class of expanded clone.

size,D,V,J,DNA,CDR3
many,TRBD1,TRBV6-1,TRBJ1-2,TGTGCCAGCAGTCAGGACAGGCCTAACTATGGCTACACCTTC,CASSQDRPNYGYTF
NA,TRBD1,TRBV10-3,TRBJ2-5,TGTGCCATCAGTGCCTCGATGCACGGGACAGGGGCCCAAGAGACCCAGTACTTC,CAISASMHGTGAQETQYF
few,NA,TRBV10-3,TRBJ1-1,TGTGCCACTGTACCCGGACAATTGATGAACACTGAAGCTTTCTTT,CATVPGQLMNTEAFF
NA,NA,TRBV5-1,TRBJ2-7,TGCGCCAGCAGCTTGGGGGCAGGGGTTCCCTACGAGCAGTACTTC,CASSLGAGVPYEQYF
many,TRBD1,TRBV3-1,TRBJ2-5,TGTGCCAGCAGCCAAACAGGGGGCTGGGAGACCCAGTACTTC,CASSQTGGWETQYF
NA,NA,TRBV6-5,TRBJ2-1,TGTGCCAGCAGTTCCCGGTCAGGGCGTCTGGCGGATGAGCAGTTCTTC,CASSSRSGRLADEQFF
NA,NA,TRBV6-5,TRBJ2-7,TGTGCCAGCAGTTACTCGTATTCGGACCTAACCTCCTACGAGCAGTACTTC,CASSYSYSDLTSYEQYF
NA,TRBD1,TRBV6-5,TRBJ1-1,TGTGCCAGCAGTCACGGACAGGGGGACCCCATGAACACTGAAGCTTTCTTT,CASSHGQGDPMNTEAFF
NA,NA,TRBV20-1,TRBJ1-1,TGCAGTGCTAGAGACCAGCAGCAGGGAGACAGGATGAACACTGAAGCTTTCTTT,CSARDQQQGDRMNTEAFF
few,NA,TRBV15,TRBJ2-1,TGTGCCACCAGCAGAGATGAGGTCGCGGTGTTCTTC,CATSRDEVAVFF
many,TRBD2,TRBV7-2,TRBJ2-1,TGTGCCAGCAGGCGGGGGACTAGCGGGAGATTCCACAATGAGCAGTTCTTC,CASRRGTSGRFHNEQFF
many,NA,TRBV7-9,TRBJ2-2,TGTGCCAGCAGCCTCTTAACAGACACCGGGGAGCTGTTTTTT,CASSLLTDTGELFF
many,TRBD1,TRBV20-1,TRBJ2-1,TGCAGTGCATTTGACAGGGGCAATGAGCAGTTCTTC,CSAFDRGNEQFF
many,NA,TRBV5-1,TRBJ2-2,TGCGCCAGCAGCTTGAGGTTTGGGCGCGACACCGGGGAGCTGTTTTTT,CASSLRFGRDTGELFF
few,NA,TRBV6-1,TRBJ2-5,TGTGCCAGCAGTCCTCCAGCTAGGAGGGGGAGGCAAGAGACCCAGTACTTC,CASSPPARRGRQETQYF
many,TRBD1,TRBV20-1,TRBJ2-1,TGCAGTGCCCAGCCCCTCGGACAGGGGGTACACAATGAGCAGTTCTTC,CSAQPLGQGVHNEQFF
NA,NA,TRBV5-6,TRBJ1-6,TGTGCCAGCAGCTTGGGAGCCAGCTTAAGGGGTTCACCCCTCCACTTT,CASSLGASLRGSPLHF
NA,TRBD1,TRBV12-3/TRBV12-4,TRBJ2-5,TGTGCCAGCAGTCACCAAGGGGGCGGGGAGACCCAGTACTTC,CASSHQGGGETQYF
NA,NA,TRBV29-1,TRBJ2-3,TGCAGCGTTGAAGTCGCGACACGGGGGGATACGCAGTATTTT,CSVEVATRGDTQYF
few,NA,TRBV6-1,TRBJ1-1,TGTGCCAGCAGGTGCGGGGGGTGTTCTGAAGCTTTCTTT,CASRCGGCSEAFF
few,TRBD2,TRBV20-1,TRBJ2-7,TGCAGTGCCCAGGGACTAGCGGGAGGGACTAGCTCCTACGAGCAGTACTTC,CSAQGLAGGTSSYEQYF
many,TRBD1,TRBV6-5,TRBJ1-3,TGTGCCAGCAGTTACTCTGGACAGGGGGCTGGAAACACCATATATTTT,CASSYSGQGAGNTIYF
few,TRBD2,TRBV7-2,TRBJ2-3,TGTGCCAGCAGCTTGGTCGGGAGGGGGTCAGATACGCAGTATTTT,CASSLVGRGSDTQYF
NA,TRBD1,TRBV3-1,TRBJ2-1,TGTGCCAGCAGCCAAGACGCGACAGGGAATGAGCAGTTCTTC,CASSQDATGNEQFF
few,NA,TRBV12-3/TRBV12-4,TRBJ1-2,TGTGCCAGCAGGGAGAGAGCTAACTATGGCTACACCTTC,CASRERANYGYTF
NA,TRBD1,TRBV19,TRBJ2-5,TGTGCCAGTAGTTTCACAGGGGTCCCTCAAGAGACCCAGTACTTC,CASSFTGVPQETQYF
many,TRBD2,TRBV28,TRBJ2-5,TGTGCCAGTGGGACTAGCGGTAGAGAGACCCAGTACTTC,CASGTSGRETQYF
many,NA,TRBV20-1,TRBJ2-6,TGCAGTGCTAGACGTGGGATACACTCTGGGGCCAACGTCCTGACTTTC,CSARRGIHSGANVLTF
many,TRBD2,TRBV20-1,TRBJ2-3,TGCAGTGCCTTAGCGGGGGGCTCCACAGATACGCAGTATTTT,CSALAGGSTDTQYF
few,NA,TRBV7-9,TRBJ1-1,TGTGCCAGCAGCTCTATCGCACGGGGGGAACTTTACACTGAAGCTTTCTTT,CASSSIARGELYTEAFF
few,TRBD1,TRBV7-3,TRBJ2-2,TGTGCCAGCAGCGAGACAGGGGGCATGACGTACACCGGGGAGCTGTTTTTT,CASSETGGMTYTGELFF
few,TRBD1,TRBV9,TRBJ1-2,TGTGCCAGCAGCAACCGACAGGGCTATGGCTACACCTTC,CASSNRQGYGYTF
few,NA,TRBV6-1,TRBJ2-7,TGTGCCAGCAGTCTTAGCGGAGAGACCTACGAGCAGTACTTC,CASSLSGETYEQYF
few,NA,TRBV2,TRBJ1-6,TGTGCCAGCACTGGACCTCGGGGGTGGACCCTCCACTTT,CASTGPRGWTLHF
NA,NA,TRBV7-9,TRBJ2-3,TGTGCCAGCAGTAGTGAGGGGGGCACAGATACGCAGTATTTT,CASSSEGGTDTQYF
NA,NA,TRBV19,TRBJ2-5,TGTGCCAGTAGTCCGGACGGGGGCGAGGGAGAGACCCAGTACTTC,CASSPDGGEGETQYF
NA,NA,TRBV3-1,TRBJ2-6,TGTGCCAGCAGCCAAGCATTCTCTGGGGCCAACGTCCTGACTTTC,CASSQAFSGANVLTF
once,NA,TRBV18,TRBJ2-1,TGTGCCAGCTCACCACTCATCGGGGTTACCTACAATGAGCAGTTCTTC,CASSPLIGVTYNEQFF
few,NA,TRBV20-1,TRBJ2-5,TGCAGTGCTAGAGATTCTGAAATTGTAAAAGAGACCCAGTACTTC,CSARDSEIVKETQYF
many,NA,TRBV12-3/TRBV12-4,TRBJ2-7,TGTGCCAGCAGTTTTTGGGGGGACGCGCGTGAGCAGTACTTC,CASSFWGDAREQYF
NA,TRBD1,TRBV28,TRBJ1-5,TGTGCCAGCAGTTTCTGGCGGGGGGACGACAGGGGGAATCAGCCCCAGCATTTT,CASSFWRGDDRGNQPQHF
NA,TRBD1,TRBV9,TRBJ2-2,TGTGCCAGCAGCGTAGAGGCAGGGGGCGGCCGGGAGCTGTTTTTT,CASSVEAGGGRELFF
few,TRBD2,TRBV4-3,TRBJ2-1,TGCGCCAGCAGCCACGGACTAGCGGACTACAATGAGCAGTTCTTC,CASSHGLADYNEQFF
few,NA,TRBV4-3,TRBJ1-2,TGCGCCAGCAGCCAAGAATCCAGGCCCAGCTATGGCTACACCTTC,CASSQESRPSYGYTF